This note documents a single T cell receptor (beta chain) sequence. Authors' methods: Amplification with reference gene primers provided the estimates of nucleated cell counts. The assay was immunoSEQ multiplex PCR, and TCRdb's table has in-frame clones only and misses some. V and J calls and clone size are those listed in that table; D and trimming were worked out from the DNA. Of tens of thousands of clones listed, around 88% were seen once; the top ten hold around 28%. These data belong to a study of blood T cell repertoires in COVID-19. Study-level background: Italy, Spain and the United States were the sources of the convalescent and acute COVID-19 samples. In each case, the material was cDNA or gDNA derived from T cells, B-cell-depleted T cells, or PBMCs.

The ends lost 3 bases at V and 2 bases at J; junction bases unmatched: 8. Germline loops: CDR1 SGHTA, CDR2 FQGTGA. The CDR3 has 17 residues. This chain connects TRBV7-3 to TRBJ2-5; 11 nucleotides agree with TRBD2. This receptor was identified in a human donor with active COVID-19. The donor label of this sample is uncertain. Source material: peripheral blood. CDR3 sequence reads: CASSLLPGLAEQETQYF. The CDR3 nucleotides read TGTGCCAGCAGCTTGTTACCGGGACTAGCGGAACAAGAGACCCAGTACTTC. Full variable domain (rest looked up from reference TRBV7-3 and TRBJ2-5): GAGVSQTPSNKVTEKGKYVELRCDPISGHTALYWYRQSLGQGPEFLIYFQGTGAADDSGLPNDRFFAVRPEGSVSTLKIQRTERGDSAVYLCASSLLPGLAEQETQYFGPGTRLLVL.